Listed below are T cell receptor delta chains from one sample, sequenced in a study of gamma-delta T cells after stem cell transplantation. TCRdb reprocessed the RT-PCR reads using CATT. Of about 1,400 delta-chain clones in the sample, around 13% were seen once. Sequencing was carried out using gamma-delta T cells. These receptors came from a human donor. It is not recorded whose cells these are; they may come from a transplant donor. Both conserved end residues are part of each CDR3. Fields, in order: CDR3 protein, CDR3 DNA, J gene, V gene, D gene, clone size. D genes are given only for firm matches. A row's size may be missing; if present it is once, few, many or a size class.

cdr3_aa: CACDTVGAHYTDKLIF
cdr3_nt: TGTGCCTGTGACACCGTGGGGGCCCATTACACCGATAAACTCATCTTT
j_call: TRDJ1
v_call: TRDV2
d_call: NA
clone_size: NA

cdr3_aa: CACDKLGDTDKLIF
cdr3_nt: TGTGCCTGTGACAAACTGGGGGATACCGATAAACTCATCTTT
j_call: TRDJ1
v_call: TRDV2
d_call: TRDD3
clone_size: few

cdr3_aa: CACDVLGDGDKLIF
cdr3_nt: TGTGCCTGTGACGTACTGGGGGATGGCGATAAACTCATCTTT
j_call: TRDJ1
v_call: TRDV2
d_call: TRDD3
clone_size: few

cdr3_aa: CACDPLNTDKLIF
cdr3_nt: TGTGCCTGTGACCCTCTCAACACCGATAAACTCATCTTT
j_call: TRDJ1
v_call: TRDV2
d_call: NA
clone_size: few

cdr3_aa: CASTHRVLGIGNETDKLIF
cdr3_nt: TGTGCCAGTACCCATAGGGTACTGGGGATAGGCAATGAGACCGATAAACTCATCTTT
j_call: TRDJ1
v_call: TRDV2
d_call: TRDD3
clone_size: NA

cdr3_aa: CACSFVLGDSNTDKLIF
cdr3_nt: TGTGCCTGTTCTTTCGTACTGGGGGATAGTAACACCGATAAACTCATCTTT
j_call: TRDJ1
v_call: TRDV2
d_call: TRDD3
clone_size: medium-sized

cdr3_aa: CACDTLQSEAGRGGTDKLIF
cdr3_nt: TGTGCCTGTGACACTTTACAATCGGAAGCTGGGCGCGGCGGAACCGATAAACTCATCTTT
j_call: TRDJ1
v_call: TRDV2
d_call: NA
clone_size: NA

cdr3_aa: CAFIGGQTYTDKLIF
cdr3_nt: TGTGCCTTTATCGGAGGTCAGACGTACACCGATAAACTCATCTTT
j_call: TRDJ1
v_call: TRDV3
d_call: NA
clone_size: few

cdr3_aa: CAFSSFLLGDILLTDKLIF
cdr3_nt: TGTGCCTTTAGCTCCTTCCTACTGGGGGATATACTTCTCACCGATAAACTCATCTTT
j_call: TRDJ1
v_call: TRDV3
d_call: TRDD3
clone_size: medium-sized

cdr3_aa: CACDTVTGGKADKLIF
cdr3_nt: TGTGCCTGTGACACCGTTACTGGGGGAAAGGCCGATAAACTCATCTTT
j_call: TRDJ1
v_call: TRDV2
d_call: TRDD3
clone_size: NA

cdr3_aa: CAASPCLPSRCTGGPYTDKLIF
cdr3_nt: TGTGCAGCAAGCCCCTGCCTTCCCAGCAGATGTACTGGGGGGCCATACACCGATAAACTCATCTTT
j_call: TRDJ1
v_call: TRAV29/DV5
d_call: TRDD3
clone_size: few

cdr3_aa: CACDTAWGIDTDKLIF
cdr3_nt: TGTGCCTGTGACACAGCCTGGGGGATAGACACCGATAAACTCATCTTT
j_call: TRDJ1
v_call: TRDV2
d_call: TRDD3
clone_size: medium-sized

cdr3_aa: CALGPNRVSGGWGKLIF
cdr3_nt: TGTGCTCTTGGTCCCAATAGAGTTTCTGGGGGATGGGGTAAACTCATCTTT
j_call: TRDJ1
v_call: TRDV1
d_call: TRDD3
clone_size: NA

cdr3_aa: CALGLFPLGLIF
cdr3_nt: TGTGCTCTTGGTCTATTCCCCCTTGGACTCATCTTT
j_call: TRDJ1
v_call: TRDV1
d_call: NA
clone_size: hyperexpanded

cdr3_aa: CAFNFFVPSWDTRQMFF
cdr3_nt: TGTGCCTTCAACTTCTTCGTACCCTCCTGGGACACCCGACAGATGTTTTTC
j_call: TRDJ3
v_call: TRDV3
d_call: NA
clone_size: NA

cdr3_aa: CALGERAPPLPNPVTDKLIF
cdr3_nt: TGTGCTCTTGGGGAAAGGGCCCCACCCCTTCCTAACCCTGTCACCGATAAACTCATCTTT
j_call: TRDJ1
v_call: TRDV1
d_call: TRDD2
clone_size: few

cdr3_aa: CAFPVVFLPTLLGGYTDKLIF
cdr3_nt: TGTGCCTTCCCAGTAGTTTTCCTACCCACGTTACTGGGGGGGTACACCGATAAACTCATCTTT
j_call: TRDJ1
v_call: TRDV3
d_call: NA
clone_size: few

cdr3_aa: CALGEWSGPSSQLYWGIRSQYTDKLIF
cdr3_nt: TGTGCTCTTGGGGAATGGAGTGGACCTTCTTCTCAACTTTACTGGGGGATACGATCCCAGTACACCGATAAACTCATCTTT
j_call: TRDJ1
v_call: TRDV1
d_call: TRDD3
clone_size: NA

cdr3_aa: CAFDARTGGKYTDKLIF
cdr3_nt: TGTGCCTTCGATGCCCGTACTGGGGGGAAGTACACCGATAAACTCATCTTT
j_call: TRDJ1
v_call: TRDV3
d_call: TRDD3
clone_size: few

cdr3_aa: CACTRWGIFTNDKLIF
cdr3_nt: TGTGCCTGTACTAGGTGGGGGATATTTACTAACGATAAACTCATCTTT
j_call: TRDJ1
v_call: TRDV3
d_call: TRDD3
clone_size: few

cdr3_aa: CACDTVGGGGSTYTDKLIF
cdr3_nt: TGTGCCTGTGACACCGTCGGAGGTGGGGGATCTACGTACACCGATAAACTCATCTTT
j_call: TRDJ1
v_call: TRDV2
d_call: TRDD3
clone_size: NA

cdr3_aa: CALGELEPFNGIRGWLGRQARPLIF
cdr3_nt: TGTGCTCTTGGGGAACTAGAGCCTTTCAACGGGATACGAGGTTGGTTGGGACGTCAAGCCAGACCCCTGATCTTT
j_call: TRDJ4
v_call: TRDV1
d_call: TRDD3
clone_size: NA

cdr3_aa: CAFNLKPPLRGLGDTRGNTDKLIF
cdr3_nt: TGTGCCTTTAATCTGAAACCCCCACTCCGGGGACTGGGGGATACGCGGGGGAACACCGATAAACTCATCTTT
j_call: TRDJ1
v_call: TRDV3
d_call: TRDD3
clone_size: few

cdr3_aa: CALGELSPITHLLGGHDKLIF
cdr3_nt: TGTGCTCTTGGGGAACTAAGTCCCATAACCCACCTACTGGGGGGACACGATAAACTCATCTTT
j_call: TRDJ1
v_call: TRDV1
d_call: TRDD3
clone_size: NA

cdr3_aa: CALGEGWSTGYWGMDTDKLIF
cdr3_nt: TGTGCTCTTGGGGAGGGCTGGTCTACGGGGTACTGGGGGATGGACACCGATAAACTCATCTTT
j_call: TRDJ1
v_call: TRDV1
d_call: TRDD3
clone_size: large

cdr3_aa: CALGENVSGILLYDHLIF
cdr3_nt: TGTGCTCTTGGGGAAAACGTGAGTGGTATACTCCTTTACGATCACCTCATCTTT
j_call: TRDJ1
v_call: TRDV1
d_call: NA
clone_size: NA

cdr3_aa: CALGEPIGVSAKGTKLIF
cdr3_nt: TGTGCTCTTGGGGAACCAATAGGGGTATCAGCAAAGGGGACCAAACTCATCTTT
j_call: TRDJ1
v_call: TRDV1
d_call: NA
clone_size: medium-sized

cdr3_aa: CACDDMEVLGDYTDKLIF
cdr3_nt: TGTGCCTGTGACGATATGGAGGTACTGGGGGATTACACCGATAAACTCATCTTT
j_call: TRDJ1
v_call: TRDV2
d_call: TRDD3
clone_size: few

cdr3_aa: CACDGLGDLRTDKLIF
cdr3_nt: TGTGCCTGTGACGGACTGGGGGATCTCCGAACCGATAAACTCATCTTT
j_call: TRDJ1
v_call: TRDV2
d_call: TRDD3
clone_size: few

cdr3_aa: CACDTLGDTEKLIF
cdr3_nt: TGTGCCTGTGACACCCTGGGGGACACCGAAAAACTCATCTTT
j_call: TRDJ1
v_call: TRDV2
d_call: TRDD3
clone_size: few

cdr3_aa: CACDPLGDTDKLIF
cdr3_nt: TGTGCCTGTGACCCACTGGGGGACACCGATAAACTCATCTTT
j_call: TRDJ1
v_call: TRDV2
d_call: TRDD3
clone_size: NA

cdr3_aa: CACDTLGGDTSQHTDKLIF
cdr3_nt: TGTGCCTGTGACACACTGGGGGGGGATACCTCCCAACACACCGATAAACTCATCTTT
j_call: TRDJ1
v_call: TRDV2
d_call: TRDD3
clone_size: NA

cdr3_aa: CACDLVLGDTQSKDKLIF
cdr3_nt: TGTGCCTGTGACCTTGTACTGGGGGATACGCAGAGCAAAGATAAACTCATCTTT
j_call: TRDJ1
v_call: TRDV2
d_call: TRDD3
clone_size: NA

cdr3_aa: CALGERFLRSGGLGSTDKLIF
cdr3_nt: TGTGCTCTTGGGGAACGATTCCTACGATCTGGGGGATTAGGGTCCACCGATAAACTCATCTTT
j_call: TRDJ1
v_call: TRDV1
d_call: TRDD3
clone_size: few

cdr3_aa: CAFIPFETGGYTDKLIF
cdr3_nt: TGTGCCTTTATTCCATTCGAGACTGGGGGCTACACCGATAAACTCATCTTT
j_call: TRDJ1
v_call: TRDV3
d_call: TRDD3
clone_size: few